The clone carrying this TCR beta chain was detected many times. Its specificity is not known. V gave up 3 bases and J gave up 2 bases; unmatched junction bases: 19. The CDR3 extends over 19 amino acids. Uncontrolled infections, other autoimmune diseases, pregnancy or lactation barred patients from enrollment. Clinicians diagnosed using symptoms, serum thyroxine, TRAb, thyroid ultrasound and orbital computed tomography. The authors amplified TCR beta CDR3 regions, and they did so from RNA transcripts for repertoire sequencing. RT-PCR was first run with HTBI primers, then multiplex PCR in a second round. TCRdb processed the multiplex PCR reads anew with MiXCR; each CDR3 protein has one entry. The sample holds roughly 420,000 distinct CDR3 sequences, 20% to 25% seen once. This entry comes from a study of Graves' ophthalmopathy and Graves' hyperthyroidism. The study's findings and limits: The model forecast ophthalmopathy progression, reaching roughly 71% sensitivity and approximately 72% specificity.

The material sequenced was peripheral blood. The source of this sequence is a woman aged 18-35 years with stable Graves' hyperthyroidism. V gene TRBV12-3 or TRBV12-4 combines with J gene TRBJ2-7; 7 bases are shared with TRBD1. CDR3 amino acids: CASSLASYYSGTDTYEQYF. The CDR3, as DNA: TGTGCCAGCAGTTTGGCCTCGTATTATTCCGGGACAGACACCTACGAGCAGTACTTC.